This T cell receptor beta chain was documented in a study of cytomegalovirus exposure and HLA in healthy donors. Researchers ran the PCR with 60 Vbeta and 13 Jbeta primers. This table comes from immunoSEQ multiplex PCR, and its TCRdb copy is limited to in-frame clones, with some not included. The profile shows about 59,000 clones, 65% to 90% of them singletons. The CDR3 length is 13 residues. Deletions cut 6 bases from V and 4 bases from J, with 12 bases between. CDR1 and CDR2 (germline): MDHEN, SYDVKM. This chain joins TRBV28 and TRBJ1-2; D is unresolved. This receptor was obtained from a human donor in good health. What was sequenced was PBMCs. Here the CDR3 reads CASRNSPSYGYTF. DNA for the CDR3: TGTGCCAGCAGGAACAGTCCATCCTATGGCTACACCTTC.